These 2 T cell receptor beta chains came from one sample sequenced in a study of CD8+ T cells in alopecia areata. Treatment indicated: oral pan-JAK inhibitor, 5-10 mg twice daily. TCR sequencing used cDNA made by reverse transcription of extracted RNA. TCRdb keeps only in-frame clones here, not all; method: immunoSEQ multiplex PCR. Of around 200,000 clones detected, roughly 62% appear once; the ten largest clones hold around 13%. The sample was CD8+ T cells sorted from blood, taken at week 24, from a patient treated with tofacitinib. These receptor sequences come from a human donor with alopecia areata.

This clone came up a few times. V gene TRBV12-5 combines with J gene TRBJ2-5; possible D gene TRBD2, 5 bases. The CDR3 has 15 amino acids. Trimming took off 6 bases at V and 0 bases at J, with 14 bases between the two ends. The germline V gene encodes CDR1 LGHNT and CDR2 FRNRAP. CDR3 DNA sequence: TGTGCTAGTGGCCCCGGGGAGAAGGACCAAGAGACCCAGTACTTC. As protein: CASGPGEKDQETQYF.

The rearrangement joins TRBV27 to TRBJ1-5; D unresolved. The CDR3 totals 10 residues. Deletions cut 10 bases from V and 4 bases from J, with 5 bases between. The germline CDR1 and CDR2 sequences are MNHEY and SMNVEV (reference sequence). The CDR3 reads CAIPNQPQHF. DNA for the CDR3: TGTGCCATTCCGAATCAGCCCCAGCATTTT.